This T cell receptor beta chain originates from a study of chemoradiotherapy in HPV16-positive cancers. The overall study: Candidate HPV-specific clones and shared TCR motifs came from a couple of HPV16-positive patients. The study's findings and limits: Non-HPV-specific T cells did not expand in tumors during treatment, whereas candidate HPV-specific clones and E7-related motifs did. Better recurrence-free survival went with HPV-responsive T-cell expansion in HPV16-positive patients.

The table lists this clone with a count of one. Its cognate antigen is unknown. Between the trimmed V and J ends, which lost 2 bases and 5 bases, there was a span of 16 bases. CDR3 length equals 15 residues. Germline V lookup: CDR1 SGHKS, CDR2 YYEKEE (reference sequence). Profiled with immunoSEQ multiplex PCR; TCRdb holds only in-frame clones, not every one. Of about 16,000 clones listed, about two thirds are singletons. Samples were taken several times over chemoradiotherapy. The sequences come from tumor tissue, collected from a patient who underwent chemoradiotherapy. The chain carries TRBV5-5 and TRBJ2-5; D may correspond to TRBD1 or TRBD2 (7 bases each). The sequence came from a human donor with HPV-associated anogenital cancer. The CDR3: CASSFQGGPGETQYF. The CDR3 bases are TGTGCCAGCAGCTTCCAGGGGGGGCCAGGGGAGACCCAGTACTTC.